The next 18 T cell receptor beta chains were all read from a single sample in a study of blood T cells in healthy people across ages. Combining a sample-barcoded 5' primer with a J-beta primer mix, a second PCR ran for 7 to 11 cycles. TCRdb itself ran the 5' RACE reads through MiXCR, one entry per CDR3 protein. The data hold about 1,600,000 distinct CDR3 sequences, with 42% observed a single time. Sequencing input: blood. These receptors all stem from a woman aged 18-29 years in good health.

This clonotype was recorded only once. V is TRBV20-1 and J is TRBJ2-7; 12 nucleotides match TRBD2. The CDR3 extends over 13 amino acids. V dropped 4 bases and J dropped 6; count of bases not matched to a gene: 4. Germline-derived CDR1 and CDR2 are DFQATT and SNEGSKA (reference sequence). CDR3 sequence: CSATGLAGSEQYF. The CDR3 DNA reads TGCAGTGCTACAGGACTAGCGGGAAGCGAGCAGTACTTC.

CDR3 in DNA: TGTGCCAGCAGCTCCAGCGGGGATCAAGAGACCCAGTACTTC. Translating it yields CASSSSGDQETQYF. J is TRBJ2-5 and V is TRBV13; 7 positions agree with TRBD2. CDR3 length: 14 residues. Germline trimming cut 4 bases from V and 2 bases from J; bases unmatched to any gene: 4. Germline CDR1 and CDR2: PRHDT and FYEKMQ (reference sequence).

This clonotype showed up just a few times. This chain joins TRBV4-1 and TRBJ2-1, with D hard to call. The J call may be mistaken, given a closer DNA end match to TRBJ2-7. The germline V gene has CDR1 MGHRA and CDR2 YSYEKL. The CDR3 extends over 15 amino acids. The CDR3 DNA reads TGCGCCAGCAGCCAAAGTGGGCGAGATGACAATGAGCAGTACTTC. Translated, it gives CASSQSGRDDNEQYF.

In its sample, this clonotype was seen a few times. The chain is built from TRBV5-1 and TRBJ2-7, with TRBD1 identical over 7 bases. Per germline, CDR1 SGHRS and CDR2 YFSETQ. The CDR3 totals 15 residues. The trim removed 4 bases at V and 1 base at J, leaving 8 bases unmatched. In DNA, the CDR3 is TGCGCCAGCAGCGGTGATCCGGGACAGTCCTACGAGCAGTACTTC. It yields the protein CASSGDPGQSYEQYF.

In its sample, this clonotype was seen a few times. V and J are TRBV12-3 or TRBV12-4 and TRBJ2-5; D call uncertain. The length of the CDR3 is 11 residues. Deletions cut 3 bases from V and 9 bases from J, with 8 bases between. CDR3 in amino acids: CASSLQAAQYF. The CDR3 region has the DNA TGTGCCAGCAGTTTGCAAGCTGCCCAGTACTTC.

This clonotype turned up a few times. The CDR3 region is CASSVGHLSSYEQYF. The CDR3 DNA follows: TGTGCCAGCAGCGTAGGCCACCTCAGCTCCTACGAGCAGTACTTC. The V and J genes are TRBV9 and TRBJ2-7; D not certain. The CDR3 is 15 amino acids. The ends were cut back, 0 bases at V and 0 bases at J, with 10 bases in the middle. Germline V gives CDR1 SGDLS, CDR2 YYNGEE.

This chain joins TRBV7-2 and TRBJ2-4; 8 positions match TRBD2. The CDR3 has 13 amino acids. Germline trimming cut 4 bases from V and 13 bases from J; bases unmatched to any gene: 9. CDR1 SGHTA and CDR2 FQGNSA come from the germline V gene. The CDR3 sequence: CASSSVAGREQYF. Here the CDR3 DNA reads TGTGCCAGCAGCTCTGTAGCGGGAAGGGAGCAGTACTTC.

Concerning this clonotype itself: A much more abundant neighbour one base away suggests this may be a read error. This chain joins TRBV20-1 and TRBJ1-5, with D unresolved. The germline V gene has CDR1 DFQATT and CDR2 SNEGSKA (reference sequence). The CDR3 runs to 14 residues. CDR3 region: CSARDQGLDQPLHF. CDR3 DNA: TGCAGTGCTAGAGATCAAGGTCTAGATCAGCCCCTGCATTTT.

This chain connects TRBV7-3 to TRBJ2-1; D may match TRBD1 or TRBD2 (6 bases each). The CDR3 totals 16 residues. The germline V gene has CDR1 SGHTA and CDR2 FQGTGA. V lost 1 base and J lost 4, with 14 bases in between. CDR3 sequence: CASSLSTRGAYNEQFF. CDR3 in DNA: TGTGCCAGCAGCTTAAGTACAAGGGGGGCTTACAATGAGCAGTTCTTC.

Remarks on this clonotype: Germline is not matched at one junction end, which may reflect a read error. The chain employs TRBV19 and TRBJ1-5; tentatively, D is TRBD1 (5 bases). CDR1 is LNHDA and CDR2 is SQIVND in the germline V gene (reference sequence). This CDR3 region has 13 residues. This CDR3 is CATTGRSNQPQHF. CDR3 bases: TGCGCCACCACGGGACGGAGCAATCAGCCCCAGCATTTT.

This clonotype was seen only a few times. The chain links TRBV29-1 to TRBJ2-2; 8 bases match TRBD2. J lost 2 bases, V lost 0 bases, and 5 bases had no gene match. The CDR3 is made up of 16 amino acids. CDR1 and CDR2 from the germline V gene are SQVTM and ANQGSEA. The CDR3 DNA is TGCAGCGTTGAAGATGAGCGGGGGTACAACACCGGGGAGCTGTTTTTT. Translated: CSVEDERGYNTGELFF.

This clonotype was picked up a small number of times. The CDR3 spells CSARDPGDQANQPQHF. CDR3 sequence (DNA): TGCAGTGCTAGAGATCCAGGGGACCAGGCCAATCAGCCCCAGCATTTT. The chain links TRBV20-1 to TRBJ1-5; D possibly corresponds to TRBD1 (6 bases). The CDR3 totals 16 residues. Trimming took off 0 bases at V and 3 bases at J, with 15 bases between the two ends. Germline CDR1 reads DFQATT; CDR2 reads SNEGSKA (reference sequence).

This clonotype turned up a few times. DNA for the CDR3: TGCAGTGGAGGGAGGCCTAATGAAAAACTGTTTTTT. Its translation is CSGGRPNEKLFF. This chain connects TRBV20-1 to TRBJ1-4; D is unresolved. This CDR3 comprises 12 residues. V was shortened by 7 bases and J by 3 bases, with 9 bases between the two germline ends. The germline gives CDR1 DFQATT, CDR2 SNEGSKA (reference sequence).

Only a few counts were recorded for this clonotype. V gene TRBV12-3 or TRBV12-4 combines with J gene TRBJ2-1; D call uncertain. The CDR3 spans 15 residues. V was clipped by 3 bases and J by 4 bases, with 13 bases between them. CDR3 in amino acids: CASSFGTGRYNEQFF. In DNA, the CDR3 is TGTGCCAGCAGTTTTGGTACCGGCCGGTACAATGAGCAGTTCTTC.

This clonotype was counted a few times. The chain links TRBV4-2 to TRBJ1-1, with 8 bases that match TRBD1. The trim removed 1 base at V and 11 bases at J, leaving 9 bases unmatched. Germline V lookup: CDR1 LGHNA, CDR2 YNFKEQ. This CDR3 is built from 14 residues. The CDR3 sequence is CASSQVPDRGEAFF. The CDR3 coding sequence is TGTGCCAGCAGCCAAGTTCCCGACAGGGGTGAGGCTTTCTTT.

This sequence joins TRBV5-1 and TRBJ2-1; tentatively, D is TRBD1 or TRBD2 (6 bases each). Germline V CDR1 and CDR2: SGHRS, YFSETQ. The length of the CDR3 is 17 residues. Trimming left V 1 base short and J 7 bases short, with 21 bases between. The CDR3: CASSLKTGYLEGNEQFF. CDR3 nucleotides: TGCGCCAGCAGCTTGAAGACAGGCTATCTGGAGGGTAATGAGCAGTTCTTC.

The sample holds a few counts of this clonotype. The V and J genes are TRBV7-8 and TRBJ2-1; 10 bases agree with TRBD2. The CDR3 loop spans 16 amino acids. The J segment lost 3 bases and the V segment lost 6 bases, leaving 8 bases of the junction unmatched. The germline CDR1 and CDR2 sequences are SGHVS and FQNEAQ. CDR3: CASSLGTSVYYNEQFF. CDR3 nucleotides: TGTGCCAGCAGTCTAGGGACTAGCGTTTACTACAATGAGCAGTTCTTC.

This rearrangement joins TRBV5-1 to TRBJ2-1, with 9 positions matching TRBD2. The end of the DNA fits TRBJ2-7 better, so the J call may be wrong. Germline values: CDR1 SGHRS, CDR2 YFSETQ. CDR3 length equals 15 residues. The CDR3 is CASSPIAGVYNEQYF. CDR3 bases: TGCGCCAGCAGCCCAATAGCGGGGGTTTACAATGAGCAGTACTTC.